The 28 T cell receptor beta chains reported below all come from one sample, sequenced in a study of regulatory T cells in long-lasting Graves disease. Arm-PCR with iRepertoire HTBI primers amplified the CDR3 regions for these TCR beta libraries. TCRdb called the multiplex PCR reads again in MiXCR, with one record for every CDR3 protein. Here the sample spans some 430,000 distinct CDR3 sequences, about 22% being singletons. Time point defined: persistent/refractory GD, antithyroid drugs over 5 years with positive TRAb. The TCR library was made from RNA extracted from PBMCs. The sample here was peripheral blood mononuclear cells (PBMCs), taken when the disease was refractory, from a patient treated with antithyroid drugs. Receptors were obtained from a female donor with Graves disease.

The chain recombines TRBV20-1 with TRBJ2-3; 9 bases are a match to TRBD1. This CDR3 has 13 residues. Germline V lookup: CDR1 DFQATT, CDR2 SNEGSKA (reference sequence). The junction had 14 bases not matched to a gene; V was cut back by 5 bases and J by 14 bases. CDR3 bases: TGCAGTGCTGCAGCGGACACAGGGGGCTTTGGGTATTTT. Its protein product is CSAAADTGGFGYF.

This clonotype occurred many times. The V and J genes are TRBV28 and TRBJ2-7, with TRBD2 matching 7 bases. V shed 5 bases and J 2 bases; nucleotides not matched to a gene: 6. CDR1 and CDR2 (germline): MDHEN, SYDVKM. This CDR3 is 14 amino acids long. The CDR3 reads CASSDSGPPYEQYF. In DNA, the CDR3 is TGTGCCAGCAGTGATAGCGGGCCCCCCTACGAGCAGTACTTC.

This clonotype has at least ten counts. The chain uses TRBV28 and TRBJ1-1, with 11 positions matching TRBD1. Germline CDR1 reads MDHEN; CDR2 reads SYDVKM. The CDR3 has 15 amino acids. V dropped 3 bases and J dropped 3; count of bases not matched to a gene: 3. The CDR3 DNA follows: TGTGCCAGCAGTTTGGACAGGGGGCCTCACACTGAAGCTTTCTTT. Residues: CASSLDRGPHTEAFF.

The CDR3 region is CASSYRAVDFSGANVLTF. DNA of the CDR3: TGTGCCAGCAGTTACAGGGCCGTGGATTTCTCTGGGGCCAACGTCCTGACTTTC. The chain carries TRBV6-5 and TRBJ2-6; no definite D call. Trimming took off 2 bases at V and 0 bases at J, with 14 bases between the two ends. The CDR3 extends over 18 amino acids. CDR1 and CDR2 (germline): MNHEY, SVGAGI.

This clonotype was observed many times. The CDR3 nucleotides are TGTGCCAGCAGATATACTTGGGACGATCTATATGGCTACACCTTC. Its translation is CASRYTWDDLYGYTF. This chain connects TRBV12-3 or TRBV12-4 to TRBJ1-2; TRBD1 might be the D (5 bases). The CDR3 runs 15 residues. V gave up 6 bases and J gave up 5 bases, with 19 bases separating them.

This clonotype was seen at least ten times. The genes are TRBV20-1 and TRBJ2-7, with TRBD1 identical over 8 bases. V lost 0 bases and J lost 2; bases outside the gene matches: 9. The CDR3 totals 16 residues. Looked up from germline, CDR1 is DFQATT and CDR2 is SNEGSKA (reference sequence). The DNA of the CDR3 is TGCAGTGCTAGAGACCCCGGACAGGGCGAAGCCTACGAGCAGTACTTC. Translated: CSARDPGQGEAYEQYF.

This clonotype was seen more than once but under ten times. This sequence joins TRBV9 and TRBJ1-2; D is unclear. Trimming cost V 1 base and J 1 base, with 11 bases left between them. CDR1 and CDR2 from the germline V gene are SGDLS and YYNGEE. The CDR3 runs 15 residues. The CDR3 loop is CASSVTTEVNYGYTF. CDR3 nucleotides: TGTGCCAGCAGCGTAACGACGGAAGTTAACTATGGCTACACCTTC. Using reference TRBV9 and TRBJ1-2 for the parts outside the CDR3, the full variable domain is DSGVTQTPKHLITATGQRVTLRCSPRSGDLSVYWYQQSLDQGLQFLIQYYNGEERAKGNILERFSAQQFPDLHSELNLSSLELGDSALYFCASSVTTEVNYGYTFGSGTRLTVV.

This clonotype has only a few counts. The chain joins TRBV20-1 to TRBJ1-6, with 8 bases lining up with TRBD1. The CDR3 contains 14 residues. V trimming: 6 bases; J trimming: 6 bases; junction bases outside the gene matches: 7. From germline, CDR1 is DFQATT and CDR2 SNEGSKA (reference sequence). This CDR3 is CSAPPGGSNSPLHF. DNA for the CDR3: TGCAGTGCCCCGCCAGGGGGCAGTAATTCACCCCTCCACTTT.

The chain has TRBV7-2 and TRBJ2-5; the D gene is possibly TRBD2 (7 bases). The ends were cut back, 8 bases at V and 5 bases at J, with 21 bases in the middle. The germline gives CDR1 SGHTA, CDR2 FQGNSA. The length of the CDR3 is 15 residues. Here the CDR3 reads CASGGGAGALETQYF. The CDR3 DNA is TGTGCCAGCGGGGGCGGGGCGGGGGCTTTGGAGACCCAGTACTTC.

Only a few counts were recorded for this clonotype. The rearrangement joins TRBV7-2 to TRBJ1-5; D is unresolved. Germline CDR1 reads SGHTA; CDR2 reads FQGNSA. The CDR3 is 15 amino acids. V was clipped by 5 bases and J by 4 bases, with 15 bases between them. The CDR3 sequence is CASSRYREVNQPQHF. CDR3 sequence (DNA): TGTGCCAGCAGCCGCTACCGGGAGGTAAATCAGCCCCAGCATTTT. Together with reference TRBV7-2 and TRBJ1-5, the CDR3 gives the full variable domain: GAGVSQSPSNKVTEKGKDVELRCDPISGHTALYWYRQSLGQGLEFLIYFQGNSAPDKSGLPSDRFSAERTGGSVSTLTIQRTQQEDSAVYLCASSRYREVNQPQHFGDGTRLSIL.

CDR3 sequence (DNA): TGTGCCAGCAGTCCGTTAAAAGGGCAGGGGGCGAACTATGGCTACACCTTC. The encoded protein is CASSPLKGQGANYGYTF. V gene TRBV28 combines with J gene TRBJ1-2; 8 bases agree with TRBD1. CDR1 is MDHEN and CDR2 is SYDVKM in the germline V gene. This CDR3 spans 17 amino acids. J lost 2 bases, V lost 5 bases, and 13 bases had no gene match.

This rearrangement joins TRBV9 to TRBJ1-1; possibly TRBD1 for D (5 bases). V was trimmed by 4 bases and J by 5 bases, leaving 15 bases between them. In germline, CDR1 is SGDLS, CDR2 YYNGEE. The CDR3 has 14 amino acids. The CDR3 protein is CASSLRAPGTEAFF. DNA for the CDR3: TGTGCCAGCAGCCTCCGGGCCCCAGGGACTGAAGCTTTCTTT.

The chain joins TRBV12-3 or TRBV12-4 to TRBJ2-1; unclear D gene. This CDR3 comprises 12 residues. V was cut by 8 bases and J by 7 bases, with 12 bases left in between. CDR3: CASGPYWNEQFF. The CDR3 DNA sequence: TGTGCCAGCGGCCCCTATTGGAATGAGCAGTTCTTC.

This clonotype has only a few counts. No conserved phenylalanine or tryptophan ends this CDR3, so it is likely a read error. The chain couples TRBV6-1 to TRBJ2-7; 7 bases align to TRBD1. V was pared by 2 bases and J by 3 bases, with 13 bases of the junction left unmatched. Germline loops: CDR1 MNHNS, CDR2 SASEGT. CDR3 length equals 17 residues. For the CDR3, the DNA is TGTGCCAGCAGTGAACTGTGGACAGGCAACGGCTACTACGAGCAGTACTCC. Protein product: CASSELWTGNGYYEQYS.

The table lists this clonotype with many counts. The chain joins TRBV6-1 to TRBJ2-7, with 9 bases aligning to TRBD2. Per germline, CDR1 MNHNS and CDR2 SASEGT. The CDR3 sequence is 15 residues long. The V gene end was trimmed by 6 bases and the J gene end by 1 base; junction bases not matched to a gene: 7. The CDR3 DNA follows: TGTGCCAGCAGACATCTAGCGGGACGGTCCTACGAGCAGTACTTC. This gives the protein CASRHLAGRSYEQYF.

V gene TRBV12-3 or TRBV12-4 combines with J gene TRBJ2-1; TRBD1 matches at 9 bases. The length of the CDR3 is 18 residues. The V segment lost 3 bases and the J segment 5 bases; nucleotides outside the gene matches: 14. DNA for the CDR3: TGTGCCAGCAGTTTCACCCAAGCGGGACAGGGCCGGCACAATGAGCAGTTCTTC. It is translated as CASSFTQAGQGRHNEQFF.

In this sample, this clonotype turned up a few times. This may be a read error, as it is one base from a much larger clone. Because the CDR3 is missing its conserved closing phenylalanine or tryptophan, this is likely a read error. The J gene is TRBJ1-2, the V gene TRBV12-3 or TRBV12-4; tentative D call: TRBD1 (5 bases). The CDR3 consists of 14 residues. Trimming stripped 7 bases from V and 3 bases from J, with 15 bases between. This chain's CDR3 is CASNARGEDYGYTS. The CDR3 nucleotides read TGTGCCAGCAACGCCCGGGGGGAGGACTATGGCTACACCTCC.

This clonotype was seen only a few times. CDR3 protein: CASSEPVLGGYTF. For the CDR3, the DNA is TGTGCCAGCAGTGAACCCGTTCTTGGCGGCTACACCTTC. V usage is TRBV25-1 and J usage is TRBJ1-2, with D unclear. Trimming took off 2 bases at V and 8 bases at J, with 12 bases between the two ends. The germline gives CDR1 MGHDK, CDR2 SYGVNS. The CDR3 has 13 amino acids.

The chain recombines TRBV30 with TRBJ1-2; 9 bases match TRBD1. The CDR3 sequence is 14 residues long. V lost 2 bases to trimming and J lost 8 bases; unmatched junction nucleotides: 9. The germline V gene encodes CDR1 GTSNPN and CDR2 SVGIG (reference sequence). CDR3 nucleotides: TGTGCCTGGAGTACCCGACAGGGGGTTTGGGGCTACACCTTC. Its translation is CAWSTRQGVWGYTF.

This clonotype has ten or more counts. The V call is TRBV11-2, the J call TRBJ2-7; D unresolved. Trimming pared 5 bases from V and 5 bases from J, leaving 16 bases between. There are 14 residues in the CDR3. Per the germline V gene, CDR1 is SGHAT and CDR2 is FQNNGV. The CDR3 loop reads CASSPTSRQDEQYF. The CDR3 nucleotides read TGTGCCAGCAGCCCCACATCGAGACAAGACGAGCAGTACTTC.

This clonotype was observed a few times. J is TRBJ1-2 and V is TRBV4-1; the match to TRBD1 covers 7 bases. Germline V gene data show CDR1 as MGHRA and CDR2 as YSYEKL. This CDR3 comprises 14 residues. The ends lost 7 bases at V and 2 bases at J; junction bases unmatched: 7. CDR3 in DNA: TGCGCCAGCAAGAACCCGGGACAGAACTATGGCTACACCTTC. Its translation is CASKNPGQNYGYTF.

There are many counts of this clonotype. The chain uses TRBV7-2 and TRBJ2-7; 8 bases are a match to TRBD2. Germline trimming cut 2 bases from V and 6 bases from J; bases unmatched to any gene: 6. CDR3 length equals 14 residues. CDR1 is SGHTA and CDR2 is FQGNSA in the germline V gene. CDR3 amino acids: CASSLSGGPVEQYF. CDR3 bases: TGTGCCAGCAGCTTATCGGGAGGGCCGGTCGAGCAGTACTTC.

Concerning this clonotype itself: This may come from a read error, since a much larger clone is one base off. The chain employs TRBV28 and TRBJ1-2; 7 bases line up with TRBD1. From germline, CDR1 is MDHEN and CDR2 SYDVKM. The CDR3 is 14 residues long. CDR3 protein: CASRGDSAGGGFTF. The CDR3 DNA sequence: TGTGCCAGCAGGGGGGACAGCGCCGGGGGTGGCTTCACCTTC.

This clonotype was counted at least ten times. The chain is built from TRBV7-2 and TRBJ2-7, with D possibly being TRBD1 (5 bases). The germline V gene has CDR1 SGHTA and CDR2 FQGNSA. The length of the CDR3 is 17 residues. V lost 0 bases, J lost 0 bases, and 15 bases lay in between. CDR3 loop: CASSLAPQGEISYEQYF. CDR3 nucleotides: TGTGCCAGCAGCTTAGCCCCTCAGGGCGAGATCTCCTACGAGCAGTACTTC.

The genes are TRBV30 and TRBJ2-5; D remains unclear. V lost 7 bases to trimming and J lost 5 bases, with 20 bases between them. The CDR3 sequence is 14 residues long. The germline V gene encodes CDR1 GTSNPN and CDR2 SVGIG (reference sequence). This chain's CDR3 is CASNGVGSVETQYF. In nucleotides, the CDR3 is TGTGCCTCCAATGGTGTAGGGTCTGTCGAGACCCAGTACTTC. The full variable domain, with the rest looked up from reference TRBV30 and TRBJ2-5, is SQTIHQWPATLVQPVGSPLSLECTVEGTSNPNLYWYRQAAGRGLQLLFYSVGIGQISSEVPQNLSASRPQDRQFILSSKKLLLSDSGFYLCASNGVGSVETQYFGPGTRLLVL.

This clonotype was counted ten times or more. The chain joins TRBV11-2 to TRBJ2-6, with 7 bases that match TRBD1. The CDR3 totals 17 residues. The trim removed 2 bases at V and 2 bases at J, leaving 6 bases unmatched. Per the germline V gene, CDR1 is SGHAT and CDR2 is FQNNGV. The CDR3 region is CASSLTKGAAGANVLTF. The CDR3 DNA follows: TGTGCCAGCAGCTTAACGAAGGGGGCTGCTGGGGCCAACGTCCTGACTTTC.

The CDR3 bases are TGCAGTGCTAGAAGCGGCAATAATTCACCCCTCCACTTT. Translated: CSARSGNNSPLHF. The chain uses TRBV20-1 and TRBJ1-6; D gene uncertain. With 2 bases removed from V and 5 bases from J, the gap between germline ends came to 7 bases. CDR1 and CDR2 from the germline V gene are DFQATT and SNEGSKA (reference sequence). This CDR3 has 13 residues.

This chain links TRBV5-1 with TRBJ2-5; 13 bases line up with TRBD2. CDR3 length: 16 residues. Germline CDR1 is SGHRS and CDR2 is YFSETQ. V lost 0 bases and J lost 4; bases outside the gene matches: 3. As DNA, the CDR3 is TGCGCCAGCAGCTTGGAAGGGACTAGCGGGACAGAGACCCAGTACTTC. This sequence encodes CASSLEGTSGTETQYF.